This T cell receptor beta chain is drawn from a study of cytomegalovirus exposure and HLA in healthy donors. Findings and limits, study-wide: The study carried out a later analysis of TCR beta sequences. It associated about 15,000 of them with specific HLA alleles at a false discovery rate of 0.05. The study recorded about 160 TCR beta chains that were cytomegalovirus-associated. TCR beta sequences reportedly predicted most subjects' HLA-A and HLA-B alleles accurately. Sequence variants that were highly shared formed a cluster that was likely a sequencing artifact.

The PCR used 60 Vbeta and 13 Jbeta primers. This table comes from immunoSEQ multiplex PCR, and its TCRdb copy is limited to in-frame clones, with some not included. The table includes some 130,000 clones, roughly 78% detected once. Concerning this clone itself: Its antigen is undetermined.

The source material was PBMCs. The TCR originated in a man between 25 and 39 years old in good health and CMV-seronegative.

CDR3 nucleotides: TGTGCCAGTACGCAGATCGCCCTCCATTACAATGAGCAGTTCTTC. It encodes CASTQIALHYNEQFF. The chain has TRBV19 and TRBJ2-1, with D unclear. CDR3 length: 15 amino acids. V was clipped by 7 bases and J by 4 bases, with 17 bases between them. Germline CDR1 and CDR2: LNHDA and SQIVND (reference sequence).